The 9 T cell receptor beta chains below come from one sample, sequenced in a study of response to subunit inactivated influenza vaccine. In TCRdb, the RT-PCR reads were re-called with MiXCR into one record per CDR3 protein. Of 560,000 or so distinct CDR3 sequences listed, less than 8% are singletons. Specimen: PBMCs from blood, collected 23 to 25 months after vaccination. Receptors originate from a man in his fifties or sixties who received an inactivated influenza vaccine.

In nucleotides, the CDR3 is TGTGCCAGCAGCCAAGAACCAGCGGGGACCCAAAATACGCAGTATTTT. Protein: CASSQEPAGTQNTQYF. The J gene is TRBJ2-3, the V gene TRBV4-2, with 7 bases matching TRBD2. The germline V gene encodes CDR1 LGHNA and CDR2 YNFKEQ. Trimming removed 0 bases from V and 7 bases from J; junction bases left unmatched: 10. CDR3 length equals 16 residues.

This clonotype was recorded at least ten times. The chain uses TRBV7-9 and TRBJ1-3; D is undetermined. The CDR3 runs to 15 residues. Germline V CDR1 and CDR2: SEHNR, FQNEAQ (reference sequence). The V end was cut by 4 bases, the J end by 5 bases, with 15 bases between. The CDR3 DNA is TGTGCCAGCAGCTCACAGCGGGAACAAAGAAACACCATATATTTT. It codes for CASSSQREQRNTIYF.

This clonotype was observed at least ten times. The J gene is TRBJ1-1, the V gene TRBV14; perhaps TRBD1 as D (5 bases). The CDR3 contains 13 residues. The germline CDR1 and CDR2 sequences are SGHDN and FVKESK. V was trimmed by 2 bases and J by 7 bases, leaving 11 bases between them. As DNA, the CDR3 is TGTGCCAGCAGCCAACAGGGTTTCGGTGAAGCTTTCTTT. It translates to CASSQQGFGEAFF.

This clonotype came up many times. The V and J genes are TRBV20-1 and TRBJ1-1; D gene ambiguous. This CDR3 comprises 13 residues. Trimming stripped 1 base from V and 0 bases from J, with 6 bases between. Germline CDR1 DFQATT, CDR2 SNEGSKA (reference sequence). The chain's CDR3 is CSARADMNTEAFF. The CDR3 DNA is TGCAGTGCTAGAGCAGACATGAACACTGAAGCTTTCTTT.

This clonotype was detected only a few times. This chain joins TRBV6-5 and TRBJ2-7, with D perhaps TRBD1 (5 bases). Between the trimmed V and J ends, which lost 2 bases and 5 bases, there was a span of 13 bases. The germline gives CDR1 MNHEY, CDR2 SVGAGI. The CDR3 covers 14 residues. The CDR3 sequence: CASSYDQGRDEQYF. The CDR3, as DNA: TGTGCCAGCAGTTACGACCAGGGAAGGGACGAGCAGTACTTC.

This clonotype was counted at least ten times. V usage is TRBV9 and J usage is TRBJ2-1, with 7 bases fitting TRBD2. V trimming: 0 bases; J trimming: 4 bases; junction bases outside the gene matches: 4. The CDR3 is 15 amino acids. Per germline, CDR1 SGDLS and CDR2 YYNGEE. The CDR3 sequence: CASSVEGEGYNEQFF. Here the CDR3 DNA reads TGTGCCAGCAGCGTAGAAGGGGAGGGGTACAATGAGCAGTTCTTC. Full variable domain (rest looked up from reference TRBV9 and TRBJ2-1): DSGVTQTPKHLITATGQRVTLRCSPRSGDLSVYWYQQSLDQGLQFLIQYYNGEERAKGNILERFSAQQFPDLHSELNLSSLELGDSALYFCASSVEGEGYNEQFFGPGTRLTVL.

This clonotype came up a few times. This chain links TRBV3-1 with TRBJ2-1; 13 nucleotides align to TRBD2. V lost 4 bases to trimming and J lost 7 bases; unmatched junction nucleotides: 7. CDR1 is LGHDT, CDR2 YNNKEL, per germline (reference sequence). The length of the CDR3 is 16 residues. CDR3 region: CASSRKLAGGPNEQFF. CDR3 sequence (DNA): TGTGCCAGCAGCCGTAAACTAGCGGGAGGGCCTAATGAGCAGTTCTTC.

The rearrangement uses TRBV11-2 and TRBJ2-7; TRBD2 matches 7 bases. The germline V gene encodes CDR1 SGHAT and CDR2 FQNNGV. J lost 5 bases, V lost 5 bases, and 12 bases had no gene match. This CDR3 has 15 amino acids. The CDR3 DNA follows: TGTGCCAGCAGCACCCCCTCGGGGAGGGACCACGAGCAGTACTTC. This encodes CASSTPSGRDHEQYF.

This clonotype was seen many times. V gene TRBV29-1 combines with J gene TRBJ2-1; TRBD1 aligns across 8 bases. V lost 6 bases, J lost 0 bases, and 7 bases stayed unmatched. Germline-derived CDR1 and CDR2 are SQVTM and ANQGSEA. This CDR3 has 15 residues. The CDR3, as DNA: TGCAGCGTGTCCGGGACAGGTAGCTCCTACAATGAGCAGTTCTTC. The encoded protein is CSVSGTGSSYNEQFF.